This TCR beta chain was captured by sequencing in a study of shared clonotypes between healthy human individuals. CDR1 SQVTM and CDR2 ANQGSEA come from the germline V gene. CDR3 size: 17 residues. Trimming cost V 3 bases and J 0 bases, with 18 bases left between them. Positive CCR7 selection of CD45RO-negative cells yielded the naive CD8 cells, and terminally differentiated effector memory CD45RA+ cells were excluded. Healthy HIV-negative adults with no recent acute infections or vaccinations were recruited as donors. Sequencing used immunoSEQ multiplex PCR; TCRdb keeps in-frame clones, though not all of them. The table includes hundreds of thousands of clones, roughly 98% detected once.

The chain has TRBV29-1 and TRBJ2-1; D tentatively fits TRBD1 or TRBD2 (6 bases each). The specimen sequenced was naive CD8+ T cells sorted from blood. The clonotype originates from a man younger than 40 in good health. Here the CDR3 DNA reads TGCAGCGTTGATGGGATTTTAGCGGACAGCTCCTACAATGAGCAGTTCTTC. It encodes CSVDGILADSSYNEQFF.